This T cell receptor (beta chain) was captured in a study of CD8+CD57+ T cells in acquired aplastic anemia. The V and J ends lost 5 bases and 2 bases respectively, with 9 bases between them. In germline, CDR1 is LNHDA, CDR2 SQIVND (reference sequence). The CDR3 spans 13 residues. This clonotype has at least ten counts. TCR beta VDJ combinations and CDR3 sequences were profiled from genomic DNA. TCRdb processed the reads anew with MiXCR; each CDR3 protein has one entry. Seen here are about 190,000 distinct CDR3 sequences, 64% observed once, and the top ten hold around 46%. Sequencing was carried out using sorted CD4+, CD8+, or CD8+CD57+ T cells (not recorded which) from PBMCs. V is TRBV19 and J is TRBJ1-1; unclear D gene. The TCR originated in a human donor with severe aplastic anemia or a healthy control (not recorded which). The CDR3 sequence: CASSSSSNTEAFF. As DNA, the CDR3 is TGTGCCAGTAGTTCCTCATCAAACACTGAAGCTTTCTTT.